This T cell receptor beta chain was documented in a study of T cells after yellow fever vaccination. The study's findings and limits: Shared CD4/CD8 clonotypes were a small share, likely from convergent recombination. Most primary-vaccination clones reappeared after the booster (approximately 95% CD4, roughly 88% CD8). Abundant clonotypes from the bulk population could have been carried over as contaminants into FACS-sorted repertoires.

Generation of TCR cDNA used 5'RACE template switching (which added a universal primer site and UMIs). TCRdb re-analysed the 5' RACE reads in MiXCR, keeping a single row per CDR3 protein. The sample lists some 290,000 distinct CDR3 sequences, approximately 12% occurring once. A few counts support this clonotype. Antigen: not known. The V and J ends lost 4 bases and 8 bases respectively, with 7 bases between them. CDR1 and CDR2 (germline): SGHDT, YYEEEE. There are 12 residues in the CDR3. The clonotype originates from a man in his late teens or twenties who received the YFV17D yellow fever vaccine. Sequencing was performed on CD4+ T cells sorted from PBMCs, taken 45 days after the yellow fever booster vaccination. The chain uses TRBV5-6 and TRBJ1-6; the D is unclear. CDR3 protein: CASSVDYSPLHF. CDR3 nucleotide sequence: TGTGCCAGCAGCGTTGACTATTCACCCCTCCACTTT.